What follows are 25 T cell receptor beta chains derived from one specimen sequenced in a study of T cell changes during pregnancy in multiple sclerosis. Assay: immunoSEQ multiplex PCR; the TCRdb copy retains only in-frame clones and omits some. The sample yields roughly 61,000 clones, 93% seen once. The sequencing used peripheral blood, collected after pregnancy. The receptors come from a female donor with multiple sclerosis, enrolled in a pregnancy study.

This chain uses TRBV28 with TRBJ1-2; 9 bases are shared with TRBD1. Germline lookup yields CDR1 MDHEN and CDR2 SYDVKM. The CDR3 extends over 16 amino acids. Trimming removed 6 bases from V and 8 bases from J; junction bases left unmatched: 16. The CDR3 coding sequence is TGTGCCAGCAGCGCGCCGGGGTCTACAGGGGGCGGGGGCTACACCTTC. It specifies CASSAPGSTGGGGYTF.

The chain has TRBV4-2 and TRBJ2-1, with D possibly TRBD2 on 5 matching bases. The CDR3 has 15 residues. Trimming cost V 0 bases and J 7 bases, with 13 bases left between them. Germline assignment: CDR1 LGHNA and CDR2 YNFKEQ. CDR3 nucleotides: TGTGCCAGCAGCCAAGATCGGGAACTCCGGAATGAGCAGTTCTTC. It encodes CASSQDRELRNEQFF.

J is TRBJ2-3 and V is TRBV7-2; 12 bases line up with TRBD2. This CDR3 comprises 15 residues. The germline V gene has CDR1 SGHTA and CDR2 FQGNSA. J gave up 4 bases and V 5 bases, and 4 bases lay outside the gene matches. CDR3 coding DNA: TGTGCCAGCAGCCGACTAGCGGGAGTGTCAGATACGCAGTATTTT. This translates into CASSRLAGVSDTQYF.

CDR3 bases: TGTGCCTTCACTAGCGGGACCTACAATGAGCAGTTCTTC. Its translation: CAFTSGTYNEQFF. V and J are TRBV30 and TRBJ2-1; 10 bases line up with TRBD2. V gave up 7 bases and J gave up 2 bases; unmatched junction bases: 2. Germline V gene lookup returns CDR1 GTSNPN and CDR2 SVGIG (reference sequence). There are 13 residues in the CDR3.

The gene calls are TRBV6-1 and TRBJ1-5; D perhaps matches TRBD1 (6 bases). The CDR3 is made up of 14 amino acids. Germline CDR1 is MNHNS and CDR2 is SASEGT. With 1 base removed from V and 6 bases from J, the gap between germline ends came to 10 bases. Here the CDR3 DNA reads TGTGCCAGCAGTGAAGGGGAAGGGGGTCAGCCCCAGCATTTT. Encoded protein: CASSEGEGGQPQHF.

The chain uses TRBV6-5 and TRBJ2-3, with a possible D match to TRBD1 (5 bases). Trimming cost V 0 bases and J 6 bases, with 7 bases left between them. The CDR3 is made up of 13 amino acids. Germline loops: CDR1 MNHEY, CDR2 SVGAGI. This CDR3 is CASSYSGVDTQYF. CDR3 nucleotide sequence: TGTGCCAGCAGTTACTCAGGGGTCGATACGCAGTATTTT.

The chain is built from TRBV4-2 and TRBJ2-7; D gene unclear. The V and J ends lost 0 bases and 7 bases respectively, with 13 bases between them. CDR1 is LGHNA, CDR2 YNFKEQ, per germline. This CDR3 region has 14 residues. CDR3 in DNA: TGTGCCAGCAGCCAAGATCTTGGCGCCAGGGAGCAGTACTTC. Residues: CASSQDLGAREQYF.

This chain uses TRBV5-1 with TRBJ1-3; 9 nucleotides line up with TRBD1. This CDR3 has 14 residues. V lost 4 bases, J lost 3 bases, and 2 bases stayed unmatched. The germline V gene has CDR1 SGHRS and CDR2 YFSETQ. CDR3 nucleotide sequence: TGCGCCAGCAGCCGACAGGGGGATGGAAACACCATATATTTT. It translates to CASSRQGDGNTIYF.

The J gene is TRBJ2-5, the V gene TRBV7-2, with 12 bases aligning to TRBD2. V lost 5 bases to trimming and J lost 5 bases; unmatched junction nucleotides: 3. This CDR3 spans 14 amino acids. Germline CDR1 is SGHTA and CDR2 is FQGNSA. CDR3 protein: CASSRTSGMETQYF. The DNA of the CDR3 is TGTGCCAGCAGCAGGACTAGCGGGATGGAGACCCAGTACTTC.

The chain combines TRBV7-2 with TRBJ2-7; 7 bases line up with TRBD2. V gave up 5 bases and J gave up 6 bases; unmatched junction bases: 13. The CDR3 extends over 15 amino acids. Germline CDR1 is SGHTA and CDR2 is FQGNSA. The CDR3, as DNA: TGTGCCAGCAGCCAACCGGGGCGGGAGAGGGGCGAGCAGTACTTC. Translation: CASSQPGRERGEQYF. The full variable domain, in which reference TRBV7-2 and TRBJ2-7 provide the parts outside the CDR3, is GAGVSQSPSNKVTEKGKDVELRCDPISGHTALYWYRQSLGQGLEFLIYFQGNSAPDKSGLPSDRFSAERTGGSVSTLTIQRTQQEDSAVYLCASSQPGRERGEQYFGPGTRLTVT.

The genes are TRBV6-4 and TRBJ2-3; 9 bases agree with TRBD2. Germline CDR1 is MRHNA and CDR2 is SNTAGT. J gave up 5 bases and V 6 bases, and 3 bases lay outside the gene matches. This CDR3 region has 13 residues. The CDR3 loop is CASSEREVDTQYF. DNA of the CDR3: TGTGCCAGCAGCGAGCGGGAGGTAGATACGCAGTATTTT.

This clone was seen a single time. The V and J genes are TRBV11-3 and TRBJ2-1; tentative D call: TRBD2 (6 bases). Trimming took 0 bases from V and 1 from J, leaving 10 bases between them. The CDR3 loop spans 16 amino acids. Germline V gene lookup returns CDR1 SGHNT and CDR2 YENEEA. The CDR3, as DNA: TGTGCCAGCAGCTTAGATGGGGGGAGATCCTACAATGAGCAGTTCTTC. It translates to CASSLDGGRSYNEQFF.

This sequence joins TRBV6-1 and TRBJ2-5; possibly TRBD1 for D (5 bases). This CDR3 spans 11 amino acids. CDR1 is MNHNS, CDR2 SASEGT, per germline. Trimming stripped 6 bases from V and 5 bases from J, with 7 bases between. CDR3 residues: CASSPGETQYF. The CDR3 nucleotides are TGTGCCAGCAGCCCAGGGGAGACCCAGTACTTC.

This clone appeared a single time. The chain links TRBV27 to TRBJ2-7; 7 bases agree with TRBD2. This CDR3 has 13 amino acids. Germline CDR1 and CDR2: MNHEY and SMNVEV (reference sequence). Germline trimming cut 5 bases from V and 5 bases from J; bases unmatched to any gene: 6. In DNA, the CDR3 is TGTGCCAGCAGTCCTAGCGGTCTCCACGAGCAGTACTTC. It translates to CASSPSGLHEQYF.

The chain joins TRBV7-9 to TRBJ1-2; D is undetermined. V lost 4 bases, J lost 8 bases, and 20 bases lay in between. Germline values: CDR1 SEHNR, CDR2 FQNEAQ (reference sequence). The CDR3 consists of 15 residues. The CDR3 sequence is CASSYVPRSEEGYTF. For the CDR3, the DNA is TGTGCCAGCAGCTACGTCCCGCGCTCGGAGGAAGGCTACACCTTC.

The chain combines TRBV4-3 with TRBJ2-3; tentative D call: TRBD2 (6 bases). Trimming removed 3 bases at V and 7 bases at J, with 23 bases between. The CDR3 extends over 17 amino acids. CDR1 is LGHNA and CDR2 is YSLEER in the germline V gene. The CDR3 DNA is TGCGCCAGCAGCCAGGGCGGGTCAGCGGCGGGAAGATATACGCAGTATTTT. The encoded protein is CASSQGGSAAGRYTQYF.

The chain couples TRBV15 to TRBJ2-4; perhaps TRBD2 as D (6 bases). Germline lookup yields CDR1 LNHNV and CDR2 YYDKDF (reference sequence). This CDR3 comprises 14 residues. V shed 0 bases and J shed 7 bases, with 10 bases lying between them. The CDR3 protein is CATSREEEGNIQYF. CDR3 DNA: TGTGCCACCAGCAGAGAGGAGGAGGGTAACATTCAGTACTTC.

The chain employs TRBV2 and TRBJ2-3, with 7 bases identical to TRBD2. After removal of 5 bases from V and 6 bases from J, the junction contained 5 bases not matched to a gene. This CDR3 contains 13 residues. Germline CDR1 is SNHLY and CDR2 is FYNNEI. CDR3 in DNA: TGTGCCAGCAGTTCCGGACTAGACGATACGCAGTATTTT. Translated: CASSSGLDDTQYF.

The J gene is TRBJ1-1, the V gene TRBV7-9; 9 bases map to TRBD1. V was pared by 5 bases and J by 3 bases, with 10 bases of the junction left unmatched. The CDR3 contains 16 residues. CDR1 and CDR2 from the germline V gene are SEHNR and FQNEAQ (reference sequence). The CDR3 loop reads CASSPGQGIWDTEAFF. Written as DNA, the CDR3 is TGTGCCAGCAGCCCGGGACAGGGTATTTGGGACACTGAAGCTTTCTTT.

The chain combines TRBV5-5 with TRBJ2-2, with D maybe TRBD2 (6 bases). V lost 6 bases to trimming and J lost 4 bases, with 22 bases between them. Germline assignment: CDR1 SGHKS and CDR2 YYEKEE (reference sequence). This CDR3 is built from 17 residues. CDR3 DNA: TGTGCCAGCACAAAAATCGGGACTCAACATGGCACCGGGGAGCTGTTTTTT. Its translation is CASTKIGTQHGTGELFF.

This chain joins TRBV2 and TRBJ2-5; 13 bases agree with TRBD2. CDR3 size: 15 residues. CDR1 and CDR2 from the germline V gene are SNHLY and FYNNEI. After removal of 6 bases from V and 4 bases from J, the junction contained 5 bases not matched to a gene. The CDR3, as DNA: TGTGCCAGCAGCGGACTAGCGGGAGCGGCAGAGACCCAGTACTTC. Translation gives CASSGLAGAAETQYF. The whole variable domain, filled in from reference TRBV2 and TRBJ2-5, reads EPEVTQTPSHQVTQMGQEVILRCVPISNHLYFYWYRQILGQKVEFLVSFYNNEISEKSEIFDDQFSVERPDGSNFTLKIRSTKLEDSAMYFCASSGLAGAAETQYFGPGTRLLVL.

A single count supports this clone. The chain uses TRBV11-3 and TRBJ2-1, with TRBD1 as a possible D gene (5 bases). Germline V gene data show CDR1 as SGHNT and CDR2 as YENEEA. Trimming removed 5 bases at V and 7 bases at J, with 18 bases between. The CDR3 contains 15 residues. In nucleotides, the CDR3 is TGTGCCAGCAGCAAAACAGGCCTCGGTCGTAATGAGCAGTTCTTC. This sequence encodes CASSKTGLGRNEQFF.

V usage is TRBV19 and J usage is TRBJ1-4; 8 nucleotides line up with TRBD1. Germline CDR1 is LNHDA and CDR2 is SQIVND (reference sequence). Trimming removed 5 bases from V and 8 bases from J; junction bases left unmatched: 7. CDR3 length equals 14 residues. Written as DNA, the CDR3 is TGTGCCAGTAGTCGTTTACAGGGGGAAGAAAAACTGTTTTTT. It is translated as CASSRLQGEEKLFF.

The V gene is TRBV29-1, the J gene TRBJ2-3, with TRBD1 matching 9 bases. The CDR3 is 13 amino acids. J lost 7 bases, V lost 3 bases, and 5 bases had no gene match. CDR1 is SQVTM, CDR2 ANQGSEA, per germline. The CDR3 loop is CSVDRDRGNTQYF. For the CDR3, the DNA is TGCAGCGTTGATAGAGACAGGGGGAATACGCAGTATTTT.

In its sample, this clone was seen a few times. This chain connects TRBV15 to TRBJ2-5; the D is unclear. This CDR3 contains 14 residues. V gave up 0 bases and J gave up 5 bases, with 10 bases separating them. Germline-derived CDR1 and CDR2 are LNHNV and YYDKDF (reference sequence). As DNA, the CDR3 is TGTGCCACCAGCAGAGATGCAGAAAAGGAGACCCAGTACTTC. This encodes CATSRDAEKETQYF.